This T cell receptor beta chain was sequenced for a study of T cell repertoires in cytomegalovirus infection. Study-level information: It can be stated that public TCR beta signatures indicated CMV infection as well as a matching HLA type.

One entry per CDR3 protein results from TCRdb running MiXCR on the reads. Of 490,000 or so distinct CDR3 sequences detected, about 10% appear once; the ten largest clones hold 10% to 13%. Concerning this clonotype: Its antigen is currently unknown.

General study points: HLA-C-restricted TCR beta clonotypes specific for CMV led the ex vivo response. Frequencies of public TCR beta families were cumulated, and this identified carriers of CMV plus the relevant HLA.

Trimming removed 2 bases at V and 0 bases at J, with 8 bases between. The length of the CDR3 is 15 residues. Germline V lookup: CDR1 LNHDA, CDR2 SQIVND (reference sequence). Source material: PBMCs. The TCR sequence derives from a human donor in good health (CMV status not recorded). Some clones in this sample may be carry-over from other donors' samples. The chain carries TRBV19 and TRBJ1-5; D gene uncertain. The CDR3 protein is CASSIRIYSNQPQHF. Here the CDR3 DNA reads TGTGCCAGTAGTATAAGGATTTATAGCAATCAGCCCCAGCATTTT.